Below, one T cell receptor (beta chain) is given with its context. Its antigen is not known. This sample was taken from a study of cytomegalovirus exposure and HLA in healthy donors. Findings and limits, study-wide: The authors assumed roughly uniform sequencing depth across donors for presence/absence analyses. HLA alleles showed associations with 16,951 TCR beta sequences in a later analysis, at a 0.05 false discovery rate.

The PCR had 60 Vbeta and 13 Jbeta primers. The assay was immunoSEQ multiplex PCR, and TCRdb's table has in-frame clones only and misses some. The sample holds around 150,000 clones, approximately 80% seen once. The clonotype originates from a woman between 40 and 55 years old in good health and CMV-seronegative. Sequenced input: PBMCs.

The CDR3 region has the DNA TGTGCCAGCAGCGTATCTGCTAGCGGGAGCACAGATACGCAGTATTTT. Translated: CASSVSASGSTDTQYF. The chain carries TRBV9 and TRBJ2-3; 8 bases match TRBD2. Germline V gene lookup returns CDR1 SGDLS and CDR2 YYNGEE. V was clipped by 1 base and J by 0 bases; unmatched bases: 4. CDR3 length: 16 amino acids.